This T cell receptor (beta chain) comes out of a study of T cells in tumors and immune-related adverse events. The data were produced by immunoSEQ multiplex PCR, yet TCRdb's version contains in-frame clones alone and is incomplete. The data show more than 20,000 clones, around 90% seen once. The CDR3 extends over 14 amino acids. Germline V gives CDR1 SGHDN, CDR2 FVKESK. Trimming pared 2 bases from V and 2 bases from J, leaving 9 bases between. The origin of this receptor is a female donor with metastatic renal cell carcinoma. Sequenced here: lymph node tissue, sampled from a patient treated with anti-PD-1 therapy. This chain uses TRBV14 with TRBJ1-1; D is unclear. CDR3 DNA: TGTGCCAGCAGCCAACGTGTAACAAACACTGAAGCTTTCTTT. It translates to CASSQRVTNTEAFF. The full variable domain, with the rest looked up from reference TRBV14 and TRBJ1-1, is EAGVTQFPSHSVIEKGQTVTLRCDPISGHDNLYWYRRVMGKEIKFLLHFVKESKQDESGMPNNRFLAERTGGTYSTLKVQPAELEDSGVYFCASSQRVTNTEAFFGQGTRLTVV.